Listed here are 22 T cell receptor beta chains from one sample, sequenced in a study of molecular identifiers for immune sequencing clone quantification. TCRdb ran MiXCR on the PCR reads and lists one entry per CDR3 protein. The sample includes approximately 550,000 distinct CDR3 sequences, about 25% of them seen just once. The source material was naive CD8+ T cells from blood, with Jurkat cell RNA spiked in. The subset denotes: FACS-sorted CD8+CD4-CCR7+CD45RA+ naive T cells. Receptors originate from a human donor in good health. Some libraries in this study had Jurkat cell RNA spiked in.

A word on this clonotype: One end of the junction varies from germline; a read error may be responsible. V and J are TRBV4-3 and TRBJ2-1; D gene unclear. This CDR3 contains 17 residues. Germline CDR1 reads LGHNA; CDR2 reads YSLEER. CDR3 DNA: TGCGCCAGCAGCCAAGACAGTCGCACGGCTTCCTACAATGAGCAGATCTTC. Residues: CASSQDSRTASYNEQIF.

This clonotype was seen a few times. The CDR3 DNA is TGCAGTGCTAGAGATGTGAGGGTCCACATGAACACTGAAGCTTTCTTT. Its translation is CSARDVRVHMNTEAFF. This chain connects TRBV20-1 to TRBJ1-1; no firm D call. This CDR3 comprises 16 residues. Germline assignment: CDR1 DFQATT and CDR2 SNEGSKA (reference sequence). With 0 bases removed from V and 0 bases from J, the gap between germline ends came to 14 bases.

This clonotype was counted a few times. This chain uses TRBV10-1 with TRBJ2-3; D possibly matches TRBD1 or TRBD2 (5 bases each). Trimming cost V 8 bases and J 6 bases, with 9 bases left between them. This CDR3 contains 11 residues. Germline loops: CDR1 WNHNN, CDR2 SYGVQD (reference sequence). CDR3 sequence: CASGGLDTQYF. The CDR3 DNA follows: TGCGCCAGCGGGGGTTTGGATACGCAGTATTTT.

This chain connects TRBV11-2 to TRBJ2-3; 7 bases are a match to TRBD2. This CDR3 region has 16 residues. J lost 1 base, V lost 5 bases, and 9 bases had no gene match. In germline, CDR1 is SGHAT, CDR2 FQNNGV. In DNA form, the CDR3 reads TGTGCCAGCAGCCTACCTCTCGCGGGAGGCACAGATACGCAGTATTTT. Translation: CASSLPLAGGTDTQYF.

This clonotype was observed a few times. The chain has TRBV30 and TRBJ2-1; 7 positions match TRBD2. This CDR3 contains 14 residues. The germline CDR1 and CDR2 sequences are GTSNPN and SVGIG (reference sequence). Trimming removed 5 bases from V and 7 bases from J; junction bases left unmatched: 11. For the CDR3, the DNA is TGTGCCTGGGGGCGAGGGCGGGGGTTTAATGAGCAGTTCTTC. Translating it yields CAWGRGRGFNEQFF.

The genes are TRBV5-6 and TRBJ2-7; D not certain. Germline CDR1 reads SGHDT; CDR2 reads YYEEEE. V was cut by 0 bases and J by 5 bases, with 9 bases left in between. The CDR3 consists of 13 residues. The CDR3: CASSLVSWDEQYF. The CDR3 nucleotides read TGTGCCAGCAGCTTGGTATCGTGGGACGAGCAGTACTTC.

This clonotype was detected ten times or more. CDR3 nucleotides: TGCGCCAGCAGCCAAGAGGCGCGCATGAACACTGAAGCTTTCTTT. Translated: CASSQEARMNTEAFF. The chain combines TRBV4-3 with TRBJ1-1, with unresolved D. The CDR3 covers 15 residues. V lost 0 bases, J lost 0 bases, and 8 bases lay in between. Germline CDR1 is LGHNA and CDR2 is YSLEER.

A note on this clonotype: Germline and junction disagree at one end, which may indicate a read error. The V call is TRBV5-1, the J call TRBJ2-5; 11 nucleotides align to TRBD2. The CDR3 consists of 17 residues. Germline loops: CDR1 SGHRS, CDR2 YFSETQ. The CDR3 DNA reads as TGCGTCAGCAGCTCTGAGACTAGCGGGGAGAAACAAGAGACCCAGTACTTC. Its protein product is CVSSSETSGEKQETQYF.

This clonotype was counted ten times or more. This chain joins TRBV30 and TRBJ2-7, with 11 bases fitting TRBD2. V gave up 3 bases and J gave up 3 bases; unmatched junction bases: 1. Per the germline V gene, CDR1 is GTSNPN and CDR2 is SVGIG (reference sequence). The CDR3 is 13 amino acids. Here the CDR3 reads CAWRLAGVYEQYF. In nucleotides, the CDR3 is TGTGCCTGGAGACTAGCGGGGGTCTACGAGCAGTACTTC. The whole variable domain, filled in from reference TRBV30 and TRBJ2-7, reads SQTIHQWPATLVQPVGSPLSLECTVEGTSNPNLYWYRQAAGRGLQLLFYSVGIGQISSEVPQNLSASRPQDRQFILSSKKLLLSDSGFYLCAWRLAGVYEQYFGPGTRLTVT.

The table lists this clonotype with a few counts. The rearrangement links TRBV27 to TRBJ1-6; 7 bases map to TRBD1. After removal of 3 bases from V and 4 bases from J, the junction contained 9 bases not matched to a gene. Germline assignment: CDR1 MNHEY and CDR2 SMNVEV (reference sequence). The length of the CDR3 is 17 residues. Here the CDR3 reads CASSLAPRDRYNSPLHF. CDR3 bases: TGTGCCAGCAGTTTGGCTCCGAGGGACAGATATAATTCACCCCTCCACTTT.

V gene TRBV20-1 combines with J gene TRBJ2-3; 9 bases line up with TRBD2. Looked up from germline, CDR1 is DFQATT and CDR2 is SNEGSKA (reference sequence). CDR3 length: 16 amino acids. Losses at the gene ends were 5 bases for V and 5 bases for J; bases not matched to a gene: 14. The CDR3 region has the DNA TGCAGTGCTCATAGAGGGGCGGGAGGGCCAGTAGATACGCAGTATTTT. As protein: CSAHRGAGGPVDTQYF.

This clonotype was seen just once. Being one base from a much bigger clone, this may be a read error. The V gene is TRBV7-8, the J gene TRBJ2-1; the D is unclear. There are 13 residues in the CDR3. The germline gives CDR1 SGHVS, CDR2 FQNEAQ. Trimming removed 1 base at V and 8 bases at J, with 9 bases between. CDR3 amino acids: CASSLELRYEQFF. The DNA for the CDR3 is TGTGCCAGCAGCTTAGAACTGAGGTATGAGCAGTTCTTC.

This clonotype was counted only a few times. The chain uses TRBV4-3 and TRBJ2-7, with D perhaps matching TRBD2 (7 bases). This CDR3 contains 14 residues. CDR1 and CDR2 from the germline V gene are LGHNA and YSLEER. The ends were cut back, 0 bases at V and 4 bases at J, with 10 bases in the middle. The DNA of the CDR3 is TGCGCCAGCAGCCAAGAAAGGGGGGGATACGAGCAGTACTTC. Residues: CASSQERGGYEQYF.

The chain uses TRBV6-5 and TRBJ1-1, with D perhaps TRBD1 (6 bases). CDR1 and CDR2 (germline): MNHEY, SVGAGI. The CDR3 sequence is 13 residues long. V was pared by 7 bases and J by 1 base, with 10 bases between. CDR3 nucleotides: TGTGCCAGCACAGGGGCTCCGAACACTGAAGCTTTCTTT. It yields the protein CASTGAPNTEAFF.

This clonotype turned up a few times. The chain has TRBV4-3 and TRBJ2-1; D might be TRBD1 (6 bases). V lost 0 bases, J lost 2 bases, and 14 bases lay in between. Germline V gene data show CDR1 as LGHNA and CDR2 as YSLEER. The CDR3 totals 17 residues. The CDR3 sequence is CASSQEAWDNTYNEQFF. Here the CDR3 DNA reads TGCGCCAGCAGCCAAGAAGCCTGGGACAACACCTACAATGAGCAGTTCTTC.

The rearrangement uses TRBV6-2 or TRBV6-3 and TRBJ2-1; 8 nucleotides match TRBD2. This CDR3 contains 15 residues. V shed 4 bases, J shed 4 bases, and the junction held 6 bases outside the gene matches. Germline CDR1 reads MNHEY; CDR2 reads SVGEGT. CDR3 residues: CASSWLAGGYNEQFF. In DNA form, the CDR3 reads TGTGCCAGCAGTTGGCTAGCGGGCGGGTACAATGAGCAGTTCTTC.

This clonotype was picked up many times. This chain connects TRBV6-2 or TRBV6-3 to TRBJ2-3, with TRBD1 identical over 7 bases. This CDR3 is 15 amino acids long. V lost 1 base to trimming and J lost 1 base; unmatched junction nucleotides: 2. Germline V gives CDR1 MNHEY, CDR2 SVGEGT. The CDR3 coding sequence is TGTGCCAGCAGTTACTACGGACAGGGCACAGATACGCAGTATTTT. As protein: CASSYYGQGTDTQYF.

This clonotype was seen a few times. The CDR3 here is CASSSRVVPEQYF. Written as DNA, the CDR3 is TGTGCCAGCAGTTCGCGGGTTGTTCCCGAGCAGTACTTC. V gene TRBV12-3 or TRBV12-4 combines with J gene TRBJ2-7, with a tentative D call TRBD2 (5 bases). V was shortened by 4 bases and J by 6 bases, with 13 bases between the two germline ends. The CDR3 length is 13 residues.

About this clonotype: A much larger clone differs by one base, so this may be a read error. The gene calls are TRBV6-5 and TRBJ2-6; possible D gene TRBD1, 5 bases. The CDR3 loop spans 15 amino acids. Germline CDR1 reads MNHEY; CDR2 reads SVGAGI. The CDR3 spells CASSAESSGADVLTF. The CDR3 region has the DNA TGTGCCAGCAGCGCAGAGAGCTCTGGGGCCGACGTCCTGACTTTC.

This clonotype appeared a single time. Likely a read error: the CDR3 ends without its conserved phenylalanine or tryptophan. V gene TRBV19 combines with J gene TRBJ2-3; no clear D gene. V lost 4 bases to trimming and J lost 2 bases, with 16 bases between them. CDR3 size: 16 residues. Per the germline V gene, CDR1 is LNHDA and CDR2 is SQIVND (reference sequence). The CDR3 nucleotides read TGTGCCAGTAGTACCTCAGGTTTCGCCATCACAGATACGCAGTATTCT. Its protein is CASSTSGFAITDTQYS.

With respect to this clonotype: Compared with germline, one end of the junction differs, possibly owing to a read error. The chain employs TRBV4-3 and TRBJ1-1; 7 nucleotides match TRBD1. The germline V gene has CDR1 LGHNA and CDR2 YSLEER. The CDR3 runs to 15 residues. The CDR3: CASSQREGAWTEALF. The CDR3 DNA is TGCGCCAGCAGCCAGCGAGAGGGGGCATGGACTGAAGCTCTCTTT.

To note about this clonotype: The CDR3 ends on some other residue instead of the conserved phenylalanine or tryptophan, so this is likely a read error. J is TRBJ2-5 and V is TRBV20-1; unclear D gene. Germline loops: CDR1 DFQATT, CDR2 SNEGSKA (reference sequence). This CDR3 comprises 14 residues. CDR3 loop: CSAGDGRYQETQYS. For the CDR3, the DNA is TGCAGTGCTGGAGATGGCAGGTACCAAGAGACCCAGTACTCC.